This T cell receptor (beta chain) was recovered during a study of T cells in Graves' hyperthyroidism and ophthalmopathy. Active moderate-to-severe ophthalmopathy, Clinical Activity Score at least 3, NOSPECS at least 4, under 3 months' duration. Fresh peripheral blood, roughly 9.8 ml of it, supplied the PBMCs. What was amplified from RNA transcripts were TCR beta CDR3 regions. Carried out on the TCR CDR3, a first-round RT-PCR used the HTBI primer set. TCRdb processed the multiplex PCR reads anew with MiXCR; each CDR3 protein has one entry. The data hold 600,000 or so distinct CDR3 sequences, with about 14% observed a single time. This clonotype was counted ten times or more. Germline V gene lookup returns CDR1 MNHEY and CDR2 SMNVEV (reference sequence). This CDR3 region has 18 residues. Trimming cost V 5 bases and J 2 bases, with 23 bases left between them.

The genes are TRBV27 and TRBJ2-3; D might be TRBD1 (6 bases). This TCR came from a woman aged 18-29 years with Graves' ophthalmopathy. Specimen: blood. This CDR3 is CASSRLRGTLQTTDTQYF. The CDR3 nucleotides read TGTGCCAGCAGTCGCCTGAGGGGGACCCTACAAACCACAGATACGCAGTATTTT.